The 32 T cell receptor beta chains reported below all come from one sample, sequenced in a study of regulatory T cells. Study observations and caveats: Hydrophobic residues at CDR3 positions 6 and 7 were enriched in conventional CD4+ T cells of CD3G-deficient patients.

The primer mix had 52 TRBV and 13 TRBJ primers. Sequencing was performed with immunoSEQ multiplex PCR; in TCRdb, only in-frame clones are kept and a portion is missing. This table has about 18,000 clones, 80% to 90% appearing once. The antigens for these receptors are not known. The specimen was conventional CD4+ T cells sorted from blood. The receptor source for this set is a person aged 30 to 40 with CD3G deficiency.

The genes are TRBV7-8 and TRBJ2-6; the D gene is possibly TRBD1 (6 bases). The V and J ends lost 1 base and 2 bases respectively, with 9 bases between them. Per the germline V gene, CDR1 is SGHVS and CDR2 is FQNEAQ. The CDR3 is made up of 16 amino acids. The CDR3: CASSLDRVPGANVLTF. In nucleotides, the CDR3 is TGTGCCAGCAGCTTAGACAGGGTTCCTGGGGCCAACGTCCTGACTTTC.

The chain joins TRBV10-3 to TRBJ2-5; no reliable D call. The J call may not be correct, given that the DNA end is closer to TRBJ2-7. This CDR3 region has 12 residues. CDR1 and CDR2 (germline): ENHRY, SYGVKD. The DNA for the CDR3 is TGTGCCATCAGTCGGGCCGTCTACGAGCAGTACTTC. Protein sequence: CAISRAVYEQYF.

V gene TRBV18 combines with J gene TRBJ2-7, with D perhaps matching TRBD2 (5 bases). Trimming took 0 bases from V and 6 from J, leaving 18 bases between them. Germline CDR1 reads KGHSH; CDR2 reads LQKENI. The CDR3 loop spans 16 amino acids. DNA for the CDR3: TGTGCCAGCTCACCACCGTTTGGACTCCGTAATGCCGAGCAGTACTTC. This codes for CASSPPFGLRNAEQYF.

This clone was detected a few times. The genes are TRBV5-1 and TRBJ2-2; D is uncertain. Germline CDR1 SGHRS, CDR2 YFSETQ. CDR3 length: 14 residues. V dropped 4 bases and J dropped 0 bases, with 7 bases sitting between them. The DNA for the CDR3 is TGCGCCAGCAGCGCTACAGCGAACACCGGGGAGCTGTTTTTT. It translates to CASSATANTGELFF. Full variable domain (rest looked up from reference TRBV5-1 and TRBJ2-2): KAGVTQTPRYLIKTRGQQVTLSCSPISGHRSVSWYQQTPGQGLQFLFEYFSETQRNKGNFPGRFSGRQFSNSRSEMNVSTLELGDSALYLCASSATANTGELFFGEGSRLTVL.

This clone showed up just once. This sequence joins TRBV5-1 and TRBJ2-6; the D call may be TRBD1 or TRBD2 (5 bases each). The CDR3 loop spans 19 amino acids. With 0 bases removed from V and 2 bases from J, the gap between germline ends came to 18 bases. Germline V gene sequence: CDR1 SGHRS, CDR2 YFSETQ. The CDR3 sequence: CASSLAGAGSLPGANVLTF. The CDR3 DNA reads as TGCGCCAGCAGCTTGGCCGGGGCAGGCAGTCTACCTGGGGCCAACGTCCTGACTTTC.

The chain employs TRBV5-1 and TRBJ1-1, with D perhaps matching TRBD1 (6 bases). Between the trimmed V and J ends, which lost 4 bases and 3 bases, there was a span of 16 bases. Germline V gene sequence: CDR1 SGHRS, CDR2 YFSETQ. The CDR3 is 15 residues long. CDR3 coding DNA: TGCGCCAGCAGCCCTGGGACATCCCTGTACACTGAAGCTTTCTTT. Amino acid sequence: CASSPGTSLYTEAFF.

The chain recombines TRBV6-1 with TRBJ2-7; TRBD2 aligns across 8 bases. The CDR3 is 14 amino acids. Germline V CDR1 and CDR2: MNHNS, SASEGT. V shed 2 bases and J 6 bases; nucleotides not matched to a gene: 6. The CDR3 region is CASSEWSGGGEQYF. CDR3 sequence (DNA): TGTGCCAGCAGTGAATGGAGCGGGGGAGGCGAGCAGTACTTC.

The rearrangement links TRBV6-1 to TRBJ1-1, with D tentatively TRBD1 (6 bases). This CDR3 is built from 14 residues. V lost 4 bases to trimming and J lost 4 bases, with 13 bases between them. CDR1 MNHNS and CDR2 SASEGT come from the germline V gene. For the CDR3, the DNA is TGTGCCAGCAGTGCCGGGACAAGGAGCACTGAAGCTTTCTTT. This gives the protein CASSAGTRSTEAFF.

J is TRBJ1-1 and V is TRBV6-6; D remains unclear. Germline V gives CDR1 MNHNY, CDR2 SVGAGI (reference sequence). V shed 0 bases and J shed 5 bases, with 4 bases lying between them. The CDR3 runs to 12 residues. In DNA, the CDR3 is TGTGCCAGCAGTTACTCGAGGACTGAAGCTTTCTTT. Encoded protein: CASSYSRTEAFF.

The V call is TRBV6-6, the J call TRBJ1-1; possibly TRBD1 for D (5 bases). V lost 2 bases, J lost 2 bases, and 6 bases lay in between. There are 13 residues in the CDR3. The germline V gene has CDR1 MNHNY and CDR2 SVGAGI (reference sequence). The CDR3 nucleotides read TGTGCCAGCAGTTACCGGGACAACACTGAAGCTTTCTTT. Translation gives CASSYRDNTEAFF.

This chain links TRBV7-2 with TRBJ2-5; D unclear. V shed 1 base and J shed 9 bases, with 12 bases lying between them. The CDR3 runs to 13 residues. Germline-derived CDR1 and CDR2 are SGHTA and FQGNSA. This chain's CDR3 is CASSLGFGSAQYF. Here the CDR3 DNA reads TGTGCCAGCAGCTTAGGTTTCGGCTCGGCCCAGTACTTC.

V and J are TRBV28 and TRBJ1-5; 8 bases match TRBD1. Germline V gene data show CDR1 as MDHEN and CDR2 as SYDVKM. This CDR3 region has 15 residues. J was trimmed by 6 bases and V by 5 bases; bases with no gene match: 9. The CDR3: CASSLGTGGSQPQHF. The CDR3 DNA reads TGTGCCAGCAGTCTCGGGACAGGAGGTTCTCAGCCCCAGCATTTT.

The chain carries TRBV5-1 and TRBJ1-2, with D perhaps TRBD1 (5 bases). Germline V lookup: CDR1 SGHRS, CDR2 YFSETQ. V lost 4 bases to trimming and J lost 5 bases, with 12 bases between them. The CDR3 loop spans 13 amino acids. CDR3 in amino acids: CASSAGRGYGYTF. CDR3 in DNA: TGCGCCAGCAGCGCGGGACGGGGTTATGGCTACACCTTC.

The chain couples TRBV7-9 to TRBJ1-4; D gene unclear. The CDR3 consists of 15 residues. Germline-derived CDR1 and CDR2 are SEHNR and FQNEAQ (reference sequence). The ends were cut back, 1 base at V and 5 bases at J, with 11 bases in the middle. CDR3 DNA sequence: TGTGCCAGCAGCTTAGAGGCACGGACGAATGAAAAACTGTTTTTT. This encodes CASSLEARTNEKLFF.

This clone has a handful of counts. The V and J genes are TRBV11-2 and TRBJ1-1; no reliable D call. This CDR3 spans 13 amino acids. CDR1 SGHAT and CDR2 FQNNGV come from the germline V gene. V was cut by 1 base and J by 3 bases, with 6 bases left in between. CDR3 residues: CASSLGAHTEAFF. CDR3 nucleotides: TGTGCCAGCAGCTTAGGGGCACACACTGAAGCTTTCTTT.

This clone was counted only a few times. This chain links TRBV6-1 with TRBJ1-2; no firm D call. The CDR3 has 12 residues. Germline CDR1 is MNHNS and CDR2 is SASEGT. V shed 3 bases and J shed 5 bases, with 7 bases lying between them. The CDR3 region is CASSDSGYGYTF. CDR3 DNA sequence: TGTGCCAGCAGTGACTCGGGTTATGGCTACACCTTC.

This clone was counted between two and nine times. The rearrangement uses TRBV7-9 and TRBJ1-1, with D possibly matching TRBD1 (5 bases). Trimming took 5 bases from V and 4 from J, leaving 11 bases between them. Germline V gene sequence: CDR1 SEHNR, CDR2 FQNEAQ (reference sequence). This CDR3 is built from 13 residues. DNA for the CDR3: TGTGCCAGCAGCCGGCAGGGTGGCACTGAAGCTTTCTTT. Translation gives CASSRQGGTEAFF.

V is TRBV6-6 and J is TRBJ1-1, with 8 positions matching TRBD1. The CDR3 loop spans 14 amino acids. The ends lost 9 bases at V and 1 base at J; junction bases unmatched: 7. Germline V gives CDR1 MNHNY, CDR2 SVGAGI (reference sequence). CDR3 in DNA: TGTGCCAGTGGGCAAGGGACAGGGAACACTGAAGCTTTCTTT. It is translated as CASGQGTGNTEAFF.

This clone occurred a few times. This chain connects TRBV28 to TRBJ2-7, with 9 bases that match TRBD1. Germline trimming cut 10 bases from V and 6 bases from J; bases unmatched to any gene: 13. The CDR3 runs 14 residues. Germline lookup yields CDR1 MDHEN and CDR2 SYDVKM. CDR3 region: CAISRTGTGREQYF. In DNA form, the CDR3 reads TGTGCCATCTCGAGAACCGGGACAGGGCGCGAGCAGTACTTC.

V usage is TRBV28 and J usage is TRBJ1-2; weak D call: TRBD1 (5 bases). Trimming cost V 2 bases and J 0 bases, with 16 bases left between them. Germline CDR1 and CDR2: MDHEN and SYDVKM. CDR3 length: 17 residues. CDR3 nucleotide sequence: TGTGCCAGCAGTTTAAGGGGCTTACAACGTCCTAACTATGGCTACACCTTC. Protein sequence: CASSLRGLQRPNYGYTF.

The J gene is TRBJ2-1, the V gene TRBV18; no definite D call. The CDR3 has 14 amino acids. V lost 8 bases and J 7 bases, leaving 18 bases between the germline ends. CDR1 and CDR2 (germline): KGHSH, LQKENI. CDR3 DNA sequence: TGTGCCAGCACGCCCGTGGTAATTTCAAATGAGCAGTTCTTC. Translating gives CASTPVVISNEQFF.

Sample share makes this clone medium-sized. The rearrangement uses TRBV6-1 and TRBJ1-6; possibly TRBD1 for D (5 bases). The CDR3 has 12 residues. V was shortened by 4 bases and J by 9 bases, with 7 bases between the two germline ends. Germline V gene sequence: CDR1 MNHNS, CDR2 SASEGT. The CDR3 region is CASSADSSPLHF. DNA of the CDR3: TGTGCCAGCAGTGCAGACAGTTCACCCCTCCACTTT.

The rearrangement joins TRBV6-1 to TRBJ1-5, with D unresolved. V lost 6 bases and J lost 4, with 10 bases in between. Germline loops: CDR1 MNHNS, CDR2 SASEGT. The CDR3 sequence is 13 residues long. The CDR3 DNA is TGTGCCAGCAGCGGATACCGGAATCAGCCCCAGCATTTT. Amino acids: CASSGYRNQPQHF.

The chain links TRBV28 to TRBJ1-6; TRBD1 is a possible D gene (5 bases). This CDR3 contains 15 residues. Trimming shortened V by 5 bases and J by 7 bases, and 15 bases separated the two germline ends. Germline V gene sequence: CDR1 MDHEN, CDR2 SYDVKM. The chain's CDR3 is CASSPWGRTNSPLHF. In DNA, the CDR3 is TGTGCCAGCAGTCCATGGGGACGGACGAATTCACCCCTCCACTTT.

The genes are TRBV19 and TRBJ1-2; D is unresolved. The CDR3 totals 14 residues. CDR1 LNHDA and CDR2 SQIVND come from the germline V gene (reference sequence). The V end lost 5 bases, the J end lost 4 bases, and 14 bases lay between the germline ends. The CDR3 reads CASSGPGGFYGYTF. The CDR3 nucleotides are TGTGCCAGTAGTGGACCGGGAGGCTTCTATGGCTACACCTTC.

The chain employs TRBV28 and TRBJ2-7; D tentatively reads TRBD1 or TRBD2 (5 bases each). The V gene's germline CDR1 is MDHEN and CDR2 SYDVKM. V gave up 7 bases and J gave up 3 bases, with 16 bases separating them. The CDR3 has 14 amino acids. The CDR3 region has the DNA TGTGCCAGCACCACAGGAGGTGGCAGCTACGAGCAGTACTTC. Translating gives CASTTGGGSYEQYF.

The rearrangement links TRBV5-1 to TRBJ1-2; D might be TRBD1 (5 bases). Germline loops: CDR1 SGHRS, CDR2 YFSETQ. CDR3 length: 15 amino acids. The V end was cut by 1 base, the J end by 5 bases, with 15 bases between. The CDR3 DNA sequence: TGCGCCAGCAGCTTGACGGGAATGGGGCCATATGGCTACACCTTC. This translates into CASSLTGMGPYGYTF.

V is TRBV11-2 and J is TRBJ2-7; 9 bases map to TRBD1. The CDR3 contains 13 residues. CDR1 is SGHAT and CDR2 is FQNNGV in the germline V gene. Losses at the gene ends were 8 bases for V and 0 bases for J; bases not matched to a gene: 2. CDR3 nucleotides: TGTGCCAGCGCGACAGGGGGCTCCTACGAGCAGTACTTC. Amino acids: CASATGGSYEQYF.

The rearrangement uses TRBV7-9 and TRBJ2-1; D may correspond to TRBD1 or TRBD2 (5 bases each). The CDR3 contains 15 residues. Trimming shortened V by 2 bases and J by 9 bases, and 17 bases separated the two germline ends. Germline V gives CDR1 SEHNR, CDR2 FQNEAQ (reference sequence). CDR3 in amino acids: CASSLTASFGGEQFF. Here the CDR3 DNA reads TGTGCCAGCAGCTTAACGGCGTCGTTTGGGGGTGAGCAGTTCTTC.

The rearrangement links TRBV5-1 to TRBJ1-1, with no clear D. This CDR3 has 15 residues. Trimming cost V 3 bases and J 0 bases, with 12 bases left between them. The germline CDR1 and CDR2 sequences are SGHRS and YFSETQ. The CDR3 nucleotides are TGCGCCAGCAGCTCGGGGTTACCAATGAACACTGAAGCTTTCTTT. It is translated as CASSSGLPMNTEAFF.

The CDR3 reads CASSLSGSSGANVLTF. In nucleotides, the CDR3 is TGTGCCAGCAGCTTATCCGGCAGCTCTGGGGCCAACGTCCTGACTTTC. The chain recombines TRBV7-9 with TRBJ2-6; D gene unclear. V lost 2 bases and J lost 0, with 8 bases in between. CDR3 length: 16 amino acids. Germline CDR1 is SEHNR and CDR2 is FQNEAQ (reference sequence).

The gene calls are TRBV18 and TRBJ1-1; possibly TRBD1 for D (5 bases). Trimming left V 3 bases short and J 0 bases short, with 17 bases between. The germline gives CDR1 KGHSH, CDR2 LQKENI. The CDR3 sequence is 17 residues long. CDR3 DNA sequence: TGTGCCAGCTCACCGAACAGGCCGGGACTTATGAACACTGAAGCTTTCTTT. It codes for CASSPNRPGLMNTEAFF.